The 26 T cell receptor beta chains below were found in one sample sequenced in a study of blood T cell repertoires in COVID-19. The method was immunoSEQ multiplex PCR; TCRdb's version includes in-frame clones alone and lacks a portion of them. The sample holds approximately 480,000 clones, approximately 86% seen once. Sample: PBMCs or T cells enriched from blood (not recorded which). These receptors all stem from a woman younger than 35 who had recovered from COVID-19.

V gene TRBV6-5 combines with J gene TRBJ2-7; TRBD1 aligns across 9 bases. This CDR3 is built from 13 residues. The V gene end was trimmed by 0 bases and the J gene end by 7 bases; junction bases not matched to a gene: 1. Germline loops: CDR1 MNHEY, CDR2 SVGAGI. The CDR3 spells CASSYSGQGEQYF. DNA for the CDR3: TGTGCCAGCAGTTACTCGGGACAGGGAGAGCAGTACTTC.

The CDR3 coding sequence is TGTGCCAGTAGTATAGATCTCGAAGCTAGCGGGGGACCTGAGCAGTTCTTC. It codes for CASSIDLEASGGPEQFF. The chain links TRBV19 to TRBJ2-1, with 10 bases that match TRBD2. The length of the CDR3 is 17 residues. V gave up 0 bases and J gave up 9 bases; unmatched junction bases: 11. Germline assignment: CDR1 LNHDA and CDR2 SQIVND (reference sequence).

The rearrangement uses TRBV27 and TRBJ2-1, with D hard to call. The CDR3 runs 14 residues. Trimming removed 0 bases from V and 8 bases from J, with 11 bases in between. CDR1 MNHEY and CDR2 SMNVEV come from the germline V gene (reference sequence). This CDR3 reads CASSLSLYAYEQFF. CDR3 in DNA: TGTGCCAGCAGTTTATCCCTATATGCGTATGAGCAGTTCTTC.

The chain links TRBV19 to TRBJ1-1; TRBD1 agrees at 8 bases. Germline-derived CDR1 and CDR2 are LNHDA and SQIVND (reference sequence). The CDR3 totals 13 residues. Germline trimming cut 5 bases from V and 4 bases from J; bases unmatched to any gene: 3. CDR3 protein: CASSDTGGTEAFF. CDR3 in DNA: TGTGCCAGTAGTGATACAGGGGGCACTGAAGCTTTCTTT.

The chain links TRBV4-1 to TRBJ1-2; D gene uncertain. CDR3 length equals 15 residues. CDR1 is MGHRA, CDR2 YSYEKL, per germline. V was trimmed by 3 bases and J by 8 bases, leaving 19 bases between them. The DNA for the CDR3 is TGCGCCAGCAGCCACCGAATGGGCCCCCCGGGAGGCTACACCTTC. The encoded protein is CASSHRMGPPGGYTF.

The rearrangement uses TRBV6-5 and TRBJ2-3; 10 bases are shared with TRBD2. J lost 5 bases, V lost 10 bases, and 9 bases had no gene match. This CDR3 contains 14 residues. Germline CDR1 and CDR2: MNHEY and SVGAGI. In DNA form, the CDR3 reads TGTGCCACCCGAAGCGGGGGGGCTCGAGATACGCAGTATTTT. It translates to CATRSGGARDTQYF.

The rearrangement links TRBV30 to TRBJ1-1, with a possible D match to TRBD1 (5 bases). Germline CDR1 GTSNPN, CDR2 SVGIG (reference sequence). The V end lost 7 bases, the J end lost 3 bases, and 15 bases lay between the germline ends. The CDR3 runs 13 residues. CDR3 sequence reads: CASKEGMDTEAFF. In DNA form, the CDR3 reads TGTGCCTCGAAGGAGGGGATGGACACTGAAGCTTTCTTT.

The rearrangement joins TRBV5-6 to TRBJ2-7, with D uncertain. The germline CDR1 and CDR2 sequences are SGHDT and YYEEEE. Trimming took off 3 bases at V and 0 bases at J, with 10 bases between the two ends. CDR3 length: 14 residues. As DNA, the CDR3 is TGTGCCAGCAGCTCCGACATTTTCTCCTACGAGCAGTACTTC. Protein: CASSSDIFSYEQYF.

The chain combines TRBV28 with TRBJ2-7; TRBD1 matches 9 bases. Unmatched junction bases numbered 6, after V lost 8 bases and J lost 4 bases. CDR3 size: 13 residues. Germline CDR1 is MDHEN and CDR2 is SYDVKM. This CDR3 is CASGTGGTYEQYF. CDR3 sequence (DNA): TGTGCCAGCGGCACAGGGGGCACATACGAGCAGTACTTC.

J is TRBJ2-7 and V is TRBV7-2, with D maybe TRBD1 (6 bases). Per the germline V gene, CDR1 is SGHTA and CDR2 is FQGNSA. V was pared by 3 bases and J by 5 bases, with 14 bases between. The CDR3 runs 14 residues. The CDR3 region has the DNA TGTGCCAGCAGCTTGGGCAGGACAGACGACGAGCAGTACTTC. This gives the protein CASSLGRTDDEQYF.

V usage is TRBV30 and J usage is TRBJ2-3, with unresolved D. This CDR3 contains 12 residues. Trimming pared 0 bases from V and 5 bases from J, leaving 6 bases between. Per the germline V gene, CDR1 is GTSNPN and CDR2 is SVGIG (reference sequence). CDR3 nucleotides: TGTGCCTGGAGTGTCGGTGGAGATACGCAGTATTTT. Translation: CAWSVGGDTQYF. Full variable domain (outside the CDR3, taken from reference TRBV30 and TRBJ2-3): SQTIHQWPATLVQPVGSPLSLECTVEGTSNPNLYWYRQAAGRGLQLLFYSVGIGQISSEVPQNLSASRPQDRQFILSSKKLLLSDSGFYLCAWSVGGDTQYFGPGTRLTVL.

V and J are TRBV18 and TRBJ2-3; 8 nucleotides line up with TRBD2. This CDR3 contains 18 residues. Germline CDR1 reads KGHSH; CDR2 reads LQKENI. Trimming at V came to 3 bases and at J to 3 bases, leaving 14 bases not matched to a gene. As DNA, the CDR3 is TGTGCCAGCTCACCCCCAACTAGCGGTCGAGTCGGGACAGATACGCAGTATTTT. Its translation: CASSPPTSGRVGTDTQYF.

The chain carries TRBV28 and TRBJ2-2; TRBD2 matches at 12 bases. CDR3 length: 16 amino acids. Trimming took 5 bases from V and 3 from J; bases not matched to a gene: 4. From germline, CDR1 is MDHEN and CDR2 SYDVKM. CDR3 residues: CASSPLAGGYTGELFF. Here the CDR3 DNA reads TGTGCCAGCAGTCCACTAGCGGGGGGCTACACCGGGGAGCTGTTTTTT.

The genes are TRBV12-3 or TRBV12-4 and TRBJ1-2; D might be TRBD1 (5 bases). The CDR3 sequence is 13 residues long. V lost 0 bases and J 8 bases, leaving 10 bases between the germline ends. The CDR3 sequence: CASSLAGGDGYTF. CDR3 DNA: TGTGCCAGCAGTTTAGCGGGAGGGGACGGCTACACCTTC.

This chain connects TRBV2 to TRBJ2-7; a possible D gene is TRBD2 (5 bases). The germline V and J ends were trimmed by 2 bases and 1 base, with 12 bases remaining between them. The length of the CDR3 is 15 residues. In germline, CDR1 is SNHLY, CDR2 FYNNEI. CDR3 region: CASSESGRGSYEQYF. CDR3 DNA sequence: TGTGCCAGCAGTGAATCTGGCCGGGGATCCTACGAGCAGTACTTC.

This clone showed up just a few times. This rearrangement joins TRBV18 to TRBJ1-2, with 10 bases identical to TRBD1. The length of the CDR3 is 14 residues. Germline V CDR1 and CDR2: KGHSH, LQKENI. Trimming at V came to 0 bases and at J to 10 bases, leaving 5 bases not matched to a gene. In DNA, the CDR3 is TGTGCCAGCTCACCACCGCAGGACAGGGGGACCTACACCTTC. Translation: CASSPPQDRGTYTF.

The rearrangement uses TRBV4-1 and TRBJ1-5; D may be TRBD1 (5 bases). This CDR3 spans 15 amino acids. The germline gives CDR1 MGHRA, CDR2 YSYEKL. Trimming left V 0 bases short and J 4 bases short, with 10 bases between. This CDR3 reads CASSQEEGVNQPQHF. The CDR3 DNA is TGCGCCAGCAGCCAAGAGGAAGGGGTTAATCAGCCCCAGCATTTT.

The V and J genes are TRBV18 and TRBJ1-2; D gene uncertain. Germline V CDR1 and CDR2: KGHSH, LQKENI. Trimming took 2 bases from V and 4 from J, leaving 14 bases between them. The CDR3 extends over 15 amino acids. CDR3 sequence: CASSPTVDSLYGYTF. The CDR3 DNA reads TGTGCCAGCTCACCAACGGTCGACTCCCTCTATGGCTACACCTTC.

V usage is TRBV11-3 and J usage is TRBJ2-7; D may be TRBD1 (5 bases). The CDR3 loop spans 15 amino acids. Germline lookup yields CDR1 SGHNT and CDR2 YENEEA. V lost 0 bases and J 2 bases, leaving 11 bases between the germline ends. The CDR3 region has the DNA TGTGCCAGCAGCTTAGATAGCACAGGAACCTACGAGCAGTACTTC. This translates into CASSLDSTGTYEQYF.

At least ten counts were recorded for this clone. Other DNA sequences within the sample encode an identical CDR3. The CDR3 DNA follows: TGTGCCATCAGTGAGTCGCGAGGCACAGATACGCAGTATTTT. Its translation is CAISESRGTDTQYF. The chain links TRBV10-3 to TRBJ2-3; D unresolved. Trimming removed 0 bases at V and 1 base at J, with 5 bases between. Looked up from germline, CDR1 is ENHRY and CDR2 is SYGVKD. This CDR3 region has 14 residues.

The V gene is TRBV10-1, the J gene TRBJ2-5, with 10 bases identical to TRBD1. V dropped 2 bases and J dropped 5; count of bases not matched to a gene: 5. This CDR3 region has 15 residues. CDR1 and CDR2 (germline): WNHNN, SYGVQD (reference sequence). The CDR3 is CASSERTGGLETQYF. In DNA form, the CDR3 reads TGCGCCAGCAGTGAGAGGACAGGGGGGTTGGAGACCCAGTACTTC.

This clone showed up just a few times. In nucleotides, the CDR3 is TGTGCCAGCAGCTTGGAACAGAGCTATGGCTACACCTTC. Residues: CASSLEQSYGYTF. The rearrangement uses TRBV5-4 and TRBJ1-2; no reliable D call. CDR3 length: 13 amino acids. CDR1 and CDR2 (germline): SGHNT, YYREEE (reference sequence). V dropped 0 bases and J dropped 4 bases, with 7 bases sitting between them.

This rearrangement joins TRBV5-1 to TRBJ2-5; 16 bases match TRBD2. The CDR3 is 17 residues long. Germline trimming cut 4 bases from V and 3 bases from J; bases unmatched to any gene: 6. Per germline, CDR1 SGHRS and CDR2 YFSETQ. CDR3 sequence reads: CASSPGTSGGAEETQYF. Written as DNA, the CDR3 is TGCGCCAGCAGCCCAGGGACTAGCGGGGGGGCTGAAGAGACCCAGTACTTC.

This rearrangement joins TRBV4-1 to TRBJ2-2, with a possible D match to TRBD2 (6 bases). Germline V lookup: CDR1 MGHRA, CDR2 YSYEKL. The V gene lost 0 bases and the J gene lost 2 bases, with 13 bases spanning the gap. The CDR3 spans 17 residues. CDR3 loop: CASSQDGRPFNTGELFF. As DNA, the CDR3 is TGCGCCAGCAGCCAAGATGGGAGGCCGTTTAACACCGGGGAGCTGTTTTTT.

V usage is TRBV27 and J usage is TRBJ1-1; 8 positions agree with TRBD1. The J segment lost 4 bases and the V segment lost 5 bases, leaving 6 bases of the junction unmatched. Looked up from germline, CDR1 is MNHEY and CDR2 is SMNVEV (reference sequence). The length of the CDR3 is 14 residues. The CDR3 loop reads CASSIQGGGTEAFF. The CDR3 DNA reads as TGTGCCAGCAGTATACAGGGGGGAGGCACTGAAGCTTTCTTT.

The sample holds one count of this clone. Germline is not matched at one junction end, which may reflect a read error. CDR3 in DNA: TGTGCCAGCAGCGCCGGTGGCGGTGGAAGCACCATATATTTT. Amino acid sequence: CASSAGGGGSTIYF. The rearrangement links TRBV2 to TRBJ1-3, with D unresolved. The CDR3 runs to 14 residues. Germline CDR1 reads SNHLY; CDR2 reads FYNNEI.